This T cell receptor (beta chain) was sequenced during a study of shared clonotypes between healthy human individuals. V was trimmed by 10 bases and J by 1 base, leaving 11 bases between them. Germline assignment: CDR1 MDHEN and CDR2 SYDVKM. The CDR3 extends over 14 amino acids. Clones were sequenced by immunoSEQ multiplex PCR, and TCRdb holds only the in-frame ones, with some missing. The table includes around 1,000,000 clones, 60% to 85% detected once. Donors were healthy HIV-negative adults without recently reported acute infections or vaccinations. Nashville, Tennessee was home to all donors, who were Caucasian adults.

Sequenced sample: memory CD4+ T cells from PBMCs. The subset denotes: CD45RA-negative fraction. The sequence was collected from a man aged 18-30 years in good health. Some clones in this sample may be carry-over from other donors' samples. The genes are TRBV28 and TRBJ2-6; D gene unclear. In nucleotides, the CDR3 is TGTGCCACCCGTTCTCCGTCTGGGGCCAACGTCCTGACTTTC. Protein sequence: CATRSPSGANVLTF.